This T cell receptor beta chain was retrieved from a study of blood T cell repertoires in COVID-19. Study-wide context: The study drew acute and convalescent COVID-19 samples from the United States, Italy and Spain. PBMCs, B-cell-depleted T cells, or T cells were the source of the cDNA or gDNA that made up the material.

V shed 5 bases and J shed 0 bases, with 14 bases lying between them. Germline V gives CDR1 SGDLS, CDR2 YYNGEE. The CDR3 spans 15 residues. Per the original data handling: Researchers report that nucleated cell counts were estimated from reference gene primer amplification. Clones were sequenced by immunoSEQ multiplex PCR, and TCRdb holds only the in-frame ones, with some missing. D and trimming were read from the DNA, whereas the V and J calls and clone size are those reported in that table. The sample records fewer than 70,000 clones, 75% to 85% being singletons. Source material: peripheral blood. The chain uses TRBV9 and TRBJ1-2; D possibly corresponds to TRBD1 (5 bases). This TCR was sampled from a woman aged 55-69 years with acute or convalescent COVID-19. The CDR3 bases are TGTGCCAGCAGTCTTGACAGTCAAGCTAACTATGGCTACACCTTC. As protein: CASSLDSQANYGYTF.